A single sample is the source of the 15 T cell receptor beta chains below, sequenced in a study of technical replicates of blood from several donors. The repertoire was sequenced with immunoSEQ multiplex PCR; TCRdb's copy has only in-frame clones and lacks some. The sample has around 69,000 clones, 86% seen once. The sequencing sample was made of PBMCs. These TCRs come from a human donor in good health. Some clones in this sample may be carry-over from other donors' samples.

The chain recombines TRBV19 with TRBJ1-2; 8 bases match TRBD1. The CDR3 is 15 amino acids. Germline V gene data show CDR1 as LNHDA and CDR2 as SQIVND (reference sequence). V shed 6 bases, J shed 8 bases, and the junction held 14 bases outside the gene matches. The CDR3 DNA follows: TGTGCCAGTAGGATGGACAGGGCGGATATAGGGGGCTACACCTTC. It specifies CASRMDRADIGGYTF.

This rearrangement joins TRBV10-2 to TRBJ2-2, with a possible D match to TRBD2 (7 bases). Germline values: CDR1 WSHSY, CDR2 SAAADI. The CDR3 is 15 amino acids. Trimming removed 6 bases at V and 4 bases at J, with 15 bases between. CDR3 DNA: TGCGCCAGCAGGGGAGGGGGGACGTTCACCGGGGAGCTGTTTTTT. Translated: CASRGGGTFTGELFF.

The V gene is TRBV29-1, the J gene TRBJ2-7, with 10 bases identical to TRBD1. The CDR3 has 13 residues. V was clipped by 6 bases and J by 6 bases; unmatched bases: 8. Germline-derived CDR1 and CDR2 are SQVTM and ANQGSEA. The CDR3 loop is CSVSGQGIREQYF. DNA of the CDR3: TGCAGCGTGTCGGGACAGGGGATCCGCGAGCAGTACTTC.

For the CDR3, the DNA is TGTGCCAGCAGTTTAGGGACAGTCGCGCAGTATTTT. Translating gives CASSLGTVAQYF. J is TRBJ2-3 and V is TRBV28; 7 positions agree with TRBD1. After removal of 2 bases from V and 10 bases from J, the junction contained 3 bases not matched to a gene. The CDR3 length is 12 residues. Germline V gene sequence: CDR1 MDHEN, CDR2 SYDVKM.

The chain recombines TRBV7-9 with TRBJ1-1; weak D call: TRBD1 (5 bases). V lost 7 bases and J lost 2, with 11 bases in between. Germline lookup yields CDR1 SEHNR and CDR2 FQNEAQ (reference sequence). This CDR3 has 13 amino acids. The CDR3 is CASTLGLNTEAFF. Written as DNA, the CDR3 is TGTGCCAGCACCTTGGGACTAAACACTGAAGCTTTCTTT.

A single count supports this clone. CDR3 nucleotides: TGTGCCAGCAGTGGGGTGACAGGCCGGGAGCCCCAGCATTTT. Its protein is CASSGVTGREPQHF. V and J are TRBV2 and TRBJ1-5; the D gene is possibly TRBD1 (6 bases). Trimming stripped 4 bases from V and 8 bases from J, with 15 bases between. Looked up from germline, CDR1 is SNHLY and CDR2 is FYNNEI. The CDR3 length is 14 residues.

The rearrangement uses TRBV9 and TRBJ2-1; 9 bases agree with TRBD2. J gave up 7 bases and V 0 bases, and 8 bases lay outside the gene matches. Germline-derived CDR1 and CDR2 are SGDLS and YYNGEE. The CDR3 totals 16 residues. CDR3 sequence: CASSVATGGGANEQFF. DNA for the CDR3: TGTGCCAGCAGCGTAGCTACCGGCGGGGGGGCTAATGAGCAGTTCTTC. Full variable domain (missing parts from reference TRBV9 and TRBJ2-1): DSGVTQTPKHLITATGQRVTLRCSPRSGDLSVYWYQQSLDQGLQFLIQYYNGEERAKGNILERFSAQQFPDLHSELNLSSLELGDSALYFCASSVATGGGANEQFFGPGTRLTVL.

The rearrangement uses TRBV19 and TRBJ1-4; a possible D gene is TRBD1 (6 bases). Germline values: CDR1 LNHDA, CDR2 SQIVND (reference sequence). With 6 bases removed from V and 5 bases from J, the gap between germline ends came to 13 bases. The CDR3 runs to 14 residues. CDR3 loop: CASRVDRSNEKLFF. As DNA, the CDR3 is TGTGCCAGTAGGGTAGACAGGTCGAATGAAAAACTGTTTTTT.

V is TRBV19 and J is TRBJ1-6; 8 nucleotides align to TRBD1. The germline gives CDR1 LNHDA, CDR2 SQIVND (reference sequence). Losses at the gene ends were 5 bases for V and 10 bases for J; bases not matched to a gene: 10. The CDR3 sequence is 15 residues long. CDR3 amino acids: CASSGRTGSSSPLHF. CDR3 coding DNA: TGTGCCAGTAGTGGAAGGACAGGGTCAAGCTCACCCCTCCACTTT.

This clone was counted a single time. The CDR3 here is CASSPPRGGVNEQFF. CDR3 DNA: TGTGCCAGCTCACCACCAAGGGGGGGAGTCAATGAGCAGTTCTTC. The chain carries TRBV18 and TRBJ2-1; a weak D match, TRBD2 (7 bases). Trimming shortened V by 0 bases and J by 6 bases, and 12 bases separated the two germline ends. The CDR3 is 15 residues long. CDR1 KGHSH and CDR2 LQKENI come from the germline V gene.

The chain employs TRBV19 and TRBJ2-4, with D maybe TRBD2 (6 bases). Germline assignment: CDR1 LNHDA and CDR2 SQIVND (reference sequence). The CDR3 consists of 16 residues. V lost 3 bases to trimming and J lost 3 bases, with 15 bases between them. CDR3 sequence: CASSIWREARKNIQYF. The CDR3 DNA sequence: TGTGCCAGTAGTATTTGGAGGGAGGCCCGCAAAAACATTCAGTACTTC.

The V call is TRBV12-5, the J call TRBJ2-2, with D tentatively TRBD2 (6 bases). The germline CDR1 and CDR2 sequences are LGHNT and FRNRAP. Trimming took 1 base from V and 6 from J, leaving 15 bases between them. The CDR3 runs to 16 residues. Here the CDR3 DNA reads TGTGCTAGTGGTTTGGCAATAGGAGGGATCCCCGGGGAGCTGTTTTTT. Amino acids: CASGLAIGGIPGELFF.

This rearrangement joins TRBV5-4 to TRBJ2-1; 10 positions match TRBD2. The germline V gene has CDR1 SGHNT and CDR2 YYREEE (reference sequence). The CDR3 loop spans 16 amino acids. V was pared by 3 bases and J by 1 base, with 4 bases of the junction left unmatched. The CDR3 loop is CASSSGLAESYNEQFF. Here the CDR3 DNA reads TGTGCCAGCAGCTCTGGACTAGCGGAGTCCTACAATGAGCAGTTCTTC.

The genes are TRBV5-4 and TRBJ1-6; D is possibly TRBD1 (6 bases). The CDR3 loop spans 16 amino acids. Germline V lookup: CDR1 SGHNT, CDR2 YYREEE (reference sequence). V lost 1 base, J lost 9 bases, and 17 bases lay in between. CDR3 in amino acids: CASSLWATGNGSPLHF. In DNA, the CDR3 is TGTGCCAGCAGCTTGTGGGCCACAGGGAACGGTTCACCCCTCCACTTT.

This clone was recorded a few times. The V gene is TRBV11-1, the J gene TRBJ1-1, with 9 bases aligning to TRBD1. Germline trimming cut 5 bases from V and 4 bases from J; bases unmatched to any gene: 5. Germline values: CDR1 SGHAT, CDR2 FQDESV (reference sequence). The CDR3 is 14 amino acids. The CDR3 is CASSIQGAFTEAFF. Here the CDR3 DNA reads TGTGCCAGCAGCATACAGGGGGCTTTCACTGAAGCTTTCTTT.